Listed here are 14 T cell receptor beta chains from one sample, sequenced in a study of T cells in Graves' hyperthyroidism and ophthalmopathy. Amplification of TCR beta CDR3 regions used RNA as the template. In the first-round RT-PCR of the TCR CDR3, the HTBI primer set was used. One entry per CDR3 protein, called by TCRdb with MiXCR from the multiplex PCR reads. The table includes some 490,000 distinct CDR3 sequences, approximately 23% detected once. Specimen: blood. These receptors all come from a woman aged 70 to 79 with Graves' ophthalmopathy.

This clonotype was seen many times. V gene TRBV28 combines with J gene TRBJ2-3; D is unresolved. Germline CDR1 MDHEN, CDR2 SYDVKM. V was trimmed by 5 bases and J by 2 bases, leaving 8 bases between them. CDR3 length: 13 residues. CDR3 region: CASSVPNTDTQYF. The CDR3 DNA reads TGTGCCAGCAGTGTCCCTAACACAGATACGCAGTATTTT.

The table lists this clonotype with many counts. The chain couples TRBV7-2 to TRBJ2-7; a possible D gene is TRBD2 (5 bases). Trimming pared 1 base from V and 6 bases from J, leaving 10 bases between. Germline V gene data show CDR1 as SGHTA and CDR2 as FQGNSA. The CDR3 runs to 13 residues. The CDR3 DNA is TGTGCCAGCAGCTTAGTGCGGAGCGGCGAGCAGTACTTC. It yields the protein CASSLVRSGEQYF.

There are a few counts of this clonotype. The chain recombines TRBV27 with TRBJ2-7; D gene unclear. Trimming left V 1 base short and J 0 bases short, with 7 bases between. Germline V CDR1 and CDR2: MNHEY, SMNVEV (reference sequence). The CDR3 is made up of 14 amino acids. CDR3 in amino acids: CASSLYGTSYEQYF. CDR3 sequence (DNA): TGTGCCAGCAGTTTATACGGAACCTCCTACGAGCAGTACTTC.

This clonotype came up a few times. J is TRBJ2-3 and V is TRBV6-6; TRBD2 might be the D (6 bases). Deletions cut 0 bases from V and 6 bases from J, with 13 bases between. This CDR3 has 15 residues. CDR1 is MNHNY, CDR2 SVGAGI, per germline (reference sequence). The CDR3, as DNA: TGTGCCAGCAGTTACTCGACCGGGAGTGGGGATACGCAGTATTTT. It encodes CASSYSTGSGDTQYF.

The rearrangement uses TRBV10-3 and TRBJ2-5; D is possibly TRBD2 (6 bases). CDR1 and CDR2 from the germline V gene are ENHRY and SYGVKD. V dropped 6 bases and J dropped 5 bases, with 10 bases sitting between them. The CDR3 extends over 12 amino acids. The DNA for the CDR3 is TGTGCCATCAGCTTGGGACTGGAGACCCAGTACTTC. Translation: CAISLGLETQYF.

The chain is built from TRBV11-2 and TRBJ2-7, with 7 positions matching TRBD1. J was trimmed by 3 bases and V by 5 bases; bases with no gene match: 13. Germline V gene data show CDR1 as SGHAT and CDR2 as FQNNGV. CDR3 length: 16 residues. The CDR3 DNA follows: TGTGCCAGCAGCCGAAACCCGGGACAGACTATCTACGAGCAGTACTTC. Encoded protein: CASSRNPGQTIYEQYF.

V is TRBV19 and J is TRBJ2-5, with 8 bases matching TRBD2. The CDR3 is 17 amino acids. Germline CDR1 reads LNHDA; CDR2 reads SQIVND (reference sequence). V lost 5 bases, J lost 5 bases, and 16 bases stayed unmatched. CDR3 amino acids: CASSPLGLERVTETQYF. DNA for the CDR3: TGTGCCAGTAGTCCCCTGGGACTAGAGAGGGTGACGGAGACCCAGTACTTC.

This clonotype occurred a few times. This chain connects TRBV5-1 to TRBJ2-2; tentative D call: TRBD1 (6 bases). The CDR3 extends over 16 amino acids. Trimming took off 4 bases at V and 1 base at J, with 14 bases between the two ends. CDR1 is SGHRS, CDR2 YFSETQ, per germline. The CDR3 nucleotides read TGCGCCAGCAGCGCCCAACCGACAGGGAACACCGGGGAGCTGTTTTTT. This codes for CASSAQPTGNTGELFF.

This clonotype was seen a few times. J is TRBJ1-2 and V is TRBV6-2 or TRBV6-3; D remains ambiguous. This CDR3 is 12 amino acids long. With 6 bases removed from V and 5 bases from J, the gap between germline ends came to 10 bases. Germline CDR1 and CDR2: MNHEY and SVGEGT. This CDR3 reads CASRLDKYGYTF. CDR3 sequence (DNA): TGTGCCAGCAGACTCGACAAGTATGGCTACACCTTC.

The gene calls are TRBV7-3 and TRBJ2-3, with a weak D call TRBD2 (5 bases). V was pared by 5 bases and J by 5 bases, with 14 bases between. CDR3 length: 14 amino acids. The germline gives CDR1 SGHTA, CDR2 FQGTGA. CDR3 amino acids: CASSRTFAGDTQYF. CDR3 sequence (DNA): TGTGCCAGCAGCCGCACGTTCGCGGGAGATACGCAGTATTTT.

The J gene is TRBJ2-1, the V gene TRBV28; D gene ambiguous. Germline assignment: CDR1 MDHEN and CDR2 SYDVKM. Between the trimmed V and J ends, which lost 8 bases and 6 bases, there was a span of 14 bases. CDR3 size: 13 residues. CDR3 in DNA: TGTGCCAGCGTGAGACCCCCGGGCAATGAGCAGTTCTTC. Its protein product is CASVRPPGNEQFF.

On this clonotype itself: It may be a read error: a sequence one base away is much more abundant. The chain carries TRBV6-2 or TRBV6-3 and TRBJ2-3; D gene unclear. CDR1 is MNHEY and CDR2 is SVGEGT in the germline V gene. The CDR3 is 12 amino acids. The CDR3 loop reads CTSSYRTDTQYF. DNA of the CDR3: TGTACCAGCAGTTACCGAACAGATACGCAGTATTTT.

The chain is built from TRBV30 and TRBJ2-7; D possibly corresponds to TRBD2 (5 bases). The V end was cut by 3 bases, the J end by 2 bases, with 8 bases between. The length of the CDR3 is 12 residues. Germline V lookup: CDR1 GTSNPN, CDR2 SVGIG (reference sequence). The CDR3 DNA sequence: TGTGCCTGGAGAGAGGGAACCTACGAGCAGTACTTC. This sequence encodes CAWREGTYEQYF.

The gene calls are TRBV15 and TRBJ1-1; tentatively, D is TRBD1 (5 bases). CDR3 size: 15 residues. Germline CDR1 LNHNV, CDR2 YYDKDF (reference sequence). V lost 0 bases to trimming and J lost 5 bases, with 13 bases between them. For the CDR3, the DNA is TGTGCCACCAGCAGAGAGGGGCGGGGGGGTACTGAAGCTTTCTTT. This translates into CATSREGRGGTEAFF.